This entry is about one TCR beta chain. The antigen remains undetermined. Sequencing used immunoSEQ multiplex PCR; TCRdb keeps in-frame clones, though not all of them. The repertoire has approximately 710,000 clones, about 92% of them found once; the top ten carry more than 30%. The data are from a study of shared clonotypes between healthy human individuals. Study-level findings and limits: Non-shared clonotypes were found to have lower generation probabilities than the clonotypes that were shared by all four of the sorted-subset donors. Researchers sampled blood only, noting tissue repertoires likely differ. Some naive CD4 clonotypes, around 4.7%, turned up in common across four donors.

The CDR3 covers 17 residues. The junction had 5 bases not matched to a gene; V was cut back by 0 bases and J by 1 base. CDR1 and CDR2 (germline): SGHAT, FQNNGV. The specimen sequenced was memory CD8+ T cells from PBMCs. Sample subset: CD45RO+ cells pooled with CCR7-negative TemRA cells. This receptor was obtained from a young man in good health. Some clones in this sample may be carry-over from other donors' samples. This chain joins TRBV11-2 and TRBJ2-2; 7 bases align to TRBD2. In nucleotides, the CDR3 is TGTGCCAGCAGCTTAGATCCGGCGGGGGAGAACACCGGGGAGCTGTTTTTT. Its translation: CASSLDPAGENTGELFF.